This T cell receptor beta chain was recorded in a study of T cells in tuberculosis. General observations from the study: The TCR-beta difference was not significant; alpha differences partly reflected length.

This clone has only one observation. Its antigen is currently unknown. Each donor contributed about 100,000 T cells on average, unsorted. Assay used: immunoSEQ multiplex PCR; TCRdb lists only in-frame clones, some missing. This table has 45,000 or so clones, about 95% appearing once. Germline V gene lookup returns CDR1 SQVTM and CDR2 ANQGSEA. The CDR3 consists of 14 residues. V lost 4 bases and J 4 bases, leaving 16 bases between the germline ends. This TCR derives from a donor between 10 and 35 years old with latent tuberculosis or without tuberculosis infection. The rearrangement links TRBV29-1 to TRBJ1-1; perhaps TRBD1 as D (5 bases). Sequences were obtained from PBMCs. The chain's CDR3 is CSVGVKGWGTEAFF. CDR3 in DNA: TGCAGCGTTGGAGTGAAGGGGTGGGGCACTGAAGCTTTCTTT.